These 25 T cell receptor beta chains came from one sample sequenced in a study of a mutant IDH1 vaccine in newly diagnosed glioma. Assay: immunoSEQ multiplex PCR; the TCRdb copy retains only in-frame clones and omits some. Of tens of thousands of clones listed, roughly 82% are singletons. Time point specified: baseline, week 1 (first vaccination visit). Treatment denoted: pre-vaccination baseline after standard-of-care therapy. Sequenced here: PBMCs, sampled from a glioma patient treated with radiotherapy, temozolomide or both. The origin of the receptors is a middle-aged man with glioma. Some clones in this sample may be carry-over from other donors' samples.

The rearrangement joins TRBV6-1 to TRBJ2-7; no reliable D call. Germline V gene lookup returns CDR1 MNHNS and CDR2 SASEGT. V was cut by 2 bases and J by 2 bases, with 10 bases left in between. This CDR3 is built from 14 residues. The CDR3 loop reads CASSEIDKTYEQYF. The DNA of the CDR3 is TGTGCCAGCAGTGAAATCGACAAGACCTACGAGCAGTACTTC.

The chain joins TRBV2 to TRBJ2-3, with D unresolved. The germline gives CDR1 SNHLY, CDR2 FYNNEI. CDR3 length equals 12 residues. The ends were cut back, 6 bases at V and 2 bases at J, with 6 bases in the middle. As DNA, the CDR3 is TGTGCCAGCAGGACCAACACAGATACGCAGTATTTT. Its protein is CASRTNTDTQYF. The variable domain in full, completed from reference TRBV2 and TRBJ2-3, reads EPEVTQTPSHQVTQMGQEVILRCVPISNHLYFYWYRQILGQKVEFLVSFYNNEISEKSEIFDDQFSVERPDGSNFTLKIRSTKLEDSAMYFCASRTNTDTQYFGPGTRLTVL.

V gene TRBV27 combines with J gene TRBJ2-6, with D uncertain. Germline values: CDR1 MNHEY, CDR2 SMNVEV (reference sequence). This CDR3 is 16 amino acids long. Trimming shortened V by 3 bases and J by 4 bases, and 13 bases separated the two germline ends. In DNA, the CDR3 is TGTGCCAGCAGTTTGACGTTGGTCTACGGGGCCAACGTCCTGACTTTC. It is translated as CASSLTLVYGANVLTF.

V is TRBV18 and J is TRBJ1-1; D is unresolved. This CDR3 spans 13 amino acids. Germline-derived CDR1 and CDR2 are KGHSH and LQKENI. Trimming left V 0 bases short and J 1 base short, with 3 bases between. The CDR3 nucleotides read TGTGCCAGCTCACCACCGACGAACACTGAAGCTTTCTTT. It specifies CASSPPTNTEAFF.

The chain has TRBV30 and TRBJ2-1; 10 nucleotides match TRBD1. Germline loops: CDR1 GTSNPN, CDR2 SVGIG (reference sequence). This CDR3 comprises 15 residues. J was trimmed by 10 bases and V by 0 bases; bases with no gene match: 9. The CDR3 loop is CAWSVPGTGATEQFF. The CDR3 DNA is TGTGCCTGGAGTGTACCCGGGACAGGGGCGACCGAGCAGTTCTTC.

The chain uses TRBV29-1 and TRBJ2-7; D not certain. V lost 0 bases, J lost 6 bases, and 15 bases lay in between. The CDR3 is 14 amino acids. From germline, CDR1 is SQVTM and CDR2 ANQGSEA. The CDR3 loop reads CSVEDVVWGREQYF. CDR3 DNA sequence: TGCAGCGTTGAAGATGTGGTTTGGGGTCGCGAGCAGTACTTC.

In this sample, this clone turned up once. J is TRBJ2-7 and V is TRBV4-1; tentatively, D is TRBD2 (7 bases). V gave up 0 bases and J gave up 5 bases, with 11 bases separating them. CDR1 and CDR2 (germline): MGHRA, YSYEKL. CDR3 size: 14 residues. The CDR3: CASSQEEGGDEQYF. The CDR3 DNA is TGCGCCAGCAGCCAAGAAGAGGGGGGGGACGAGCAGTACTTC.

The CDR3: CASTHGGEGNGYTF. The CDR3 DNA reads TGTGCCAGCACCCACGGAGGGGAGGGGAATGGCTACACCTTC. The chain is built from TRBV6-1 and TRBJ1-2, with a tentative D call TRBD1 (5 bases). There are 14 residues in the CDR3. Germline loops: CDR1 MNHNS, CDR2 SASEGT. Trimming shortened V by 7 bases and J by 6 bases, and 18 bases separated the two germline ends.

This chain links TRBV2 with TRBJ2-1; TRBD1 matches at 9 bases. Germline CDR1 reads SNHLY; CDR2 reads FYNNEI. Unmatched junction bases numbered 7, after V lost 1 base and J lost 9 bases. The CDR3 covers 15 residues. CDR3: CASSEEQGASGEQFF. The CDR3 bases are TGTGCCAGCAGTGAAGAACAGGGGGCTTCGGGTGAGCAGTTCTTC.

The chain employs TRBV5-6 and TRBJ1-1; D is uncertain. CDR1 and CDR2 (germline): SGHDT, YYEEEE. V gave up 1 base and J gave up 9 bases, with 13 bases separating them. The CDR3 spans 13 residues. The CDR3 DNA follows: TGTGCCAGCAGCTTGTTTGAGGGTCGTAAAGCTTTCTTT. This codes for CASSLFEGRKAFF.

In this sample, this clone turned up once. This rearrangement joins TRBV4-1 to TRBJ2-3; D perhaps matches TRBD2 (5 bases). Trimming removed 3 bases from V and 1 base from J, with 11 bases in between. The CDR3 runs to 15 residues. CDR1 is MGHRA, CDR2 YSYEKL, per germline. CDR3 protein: CASSHPSGGTDTQYF. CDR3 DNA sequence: TGCGCCAGCAGCCATCCCTCCGGGGGCACAGATACGCAGTATTTT.

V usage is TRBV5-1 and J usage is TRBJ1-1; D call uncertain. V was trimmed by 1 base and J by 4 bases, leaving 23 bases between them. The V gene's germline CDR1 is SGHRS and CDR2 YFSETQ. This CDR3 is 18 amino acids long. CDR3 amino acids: CASSLSGPLSELGTEAFF. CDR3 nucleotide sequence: TGCGCCAGCAGCTTGAGTGGACCTTTATCCGAATTAGGCACTGAAGCTTTCTTT.

The DNA for the CDR3 is TGTGCCAGCAGTTCCGGACAGGGAGGGAAGAACACTGAAGCTTTCTTT. Its protein product is CASSSGQGGKNTEAFF. The chain employs TRBV6-5 and TRBJ1-1; 8 bases fit TRBD1. Germline lookup yields CDR1 MNHEY and CDR2 SVGAGI. Trimming at V came to 4 bases and at J to 1 base, leaving 8 bases not matched to a gene. The CDR3 is 16 residues long.

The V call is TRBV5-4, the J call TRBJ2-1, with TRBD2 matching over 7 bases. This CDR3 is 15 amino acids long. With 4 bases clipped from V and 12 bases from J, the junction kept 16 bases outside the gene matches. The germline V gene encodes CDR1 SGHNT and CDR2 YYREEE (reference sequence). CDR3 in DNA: TGTGCCAGCAGCCAAGGACTAGGGCCGAACGCTGGGCAGTTCTTC. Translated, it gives CASSQGLGPNAGQFF. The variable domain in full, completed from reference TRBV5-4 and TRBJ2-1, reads ETGVTQSPTHLIKTRGQQVTLRCSSQSGHNTVSWYQQALGQGPQFIFQYYREEENGRGNFPPRFSGLQFPNYSSELNVNALELDDSALYLCASSQGLGPNAGQFFGPGTRLTVL.

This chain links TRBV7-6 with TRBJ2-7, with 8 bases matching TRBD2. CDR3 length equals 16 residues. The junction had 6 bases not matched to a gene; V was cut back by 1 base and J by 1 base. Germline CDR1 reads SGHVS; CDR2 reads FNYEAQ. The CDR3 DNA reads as TGTGCCAGCAGCTTAGTTGGCGGGGGGCGGTCCTACGAGCAGTACTTC. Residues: CASSLVGGGRSYEQYF. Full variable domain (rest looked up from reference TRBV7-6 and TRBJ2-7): GAGVSQSPRYKVTKRGQDVALRCDPISGHVSLYWYRQALGQGPEFLTYFNYEAQQDKSGLPNDRFSAERPEGSISTLTIQRTEQRDSAMYRCASSLVGGGRSYEQYFGPGTRLTVT.

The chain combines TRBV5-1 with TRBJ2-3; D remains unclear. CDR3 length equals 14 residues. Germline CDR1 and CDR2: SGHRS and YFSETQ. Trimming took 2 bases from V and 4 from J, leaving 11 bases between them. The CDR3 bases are TGCGCCAGCAGCTTTGAGCACCCCTCAGATACGCAGTATTTT. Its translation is CASSFEHPSDTQYF.

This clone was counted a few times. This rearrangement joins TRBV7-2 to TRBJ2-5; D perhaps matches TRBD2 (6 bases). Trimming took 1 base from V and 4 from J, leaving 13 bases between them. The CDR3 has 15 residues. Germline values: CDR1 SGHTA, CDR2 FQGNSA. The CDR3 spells CASSLEEAGGETQYF. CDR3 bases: TGTGCCAGCAGCTTAGAGGAGGCCGGGGGAGAGACCCAGTACTTC.

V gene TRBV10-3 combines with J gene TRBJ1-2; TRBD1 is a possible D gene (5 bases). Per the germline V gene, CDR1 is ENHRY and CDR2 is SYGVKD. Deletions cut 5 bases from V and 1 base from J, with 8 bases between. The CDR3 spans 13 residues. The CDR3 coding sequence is TGTGCCATCAGTCGGGACGGTAACTATGGCTACACCTTC. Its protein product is CAISRDGNYGYTF.

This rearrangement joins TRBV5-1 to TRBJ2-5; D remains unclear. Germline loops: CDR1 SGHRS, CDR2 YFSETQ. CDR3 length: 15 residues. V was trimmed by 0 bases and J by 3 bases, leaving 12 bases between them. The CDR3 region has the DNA TGCGCCAGCAGCTTGGCCGCGATTGTCGAAGAGACCCAGTACTTC. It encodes CASSLAAIVEETQYF.

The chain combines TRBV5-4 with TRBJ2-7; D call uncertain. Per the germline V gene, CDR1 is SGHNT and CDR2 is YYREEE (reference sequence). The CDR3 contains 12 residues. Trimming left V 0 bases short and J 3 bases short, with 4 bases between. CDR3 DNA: TGTGCCAGCAGCTTGGACGGCTACGAGCAGTACTTC. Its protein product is CASSLDGYEQYF.

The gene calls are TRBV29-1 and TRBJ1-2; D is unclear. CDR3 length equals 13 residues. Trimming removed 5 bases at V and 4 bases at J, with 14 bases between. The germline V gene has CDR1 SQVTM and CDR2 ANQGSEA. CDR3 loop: CSVSRSVGYGYTF. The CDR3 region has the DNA TGCAGCGTTAGTAGGAGCGTGGGCTATGGCTACACCTTC.

The DNA of the CDR3 is TGTGCCAGCAGTGAATACGGGGTGATACCCTACGAGCAGTACTTC. Translation gives CASSEYGVIPYEQYF. The rearrangement joins TRBV6-1 to TRBJ2-7; possible D gene TRBD2, 5 bases. Germline lookup yields CDR1 MNHNS and CDR2 SASEGT. V was clipped by 2 bases and J by 2 bases, with 13 bases between them. CDR3 size: 15 residues.

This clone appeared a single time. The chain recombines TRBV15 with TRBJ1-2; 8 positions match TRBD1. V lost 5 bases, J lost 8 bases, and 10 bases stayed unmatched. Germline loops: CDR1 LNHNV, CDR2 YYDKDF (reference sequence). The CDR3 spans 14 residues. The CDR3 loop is CATSEERGTGGYTF. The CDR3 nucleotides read TGTGCCACCAGCGAAGAGAGGGGGACAGGCGGCTACACCTTC.

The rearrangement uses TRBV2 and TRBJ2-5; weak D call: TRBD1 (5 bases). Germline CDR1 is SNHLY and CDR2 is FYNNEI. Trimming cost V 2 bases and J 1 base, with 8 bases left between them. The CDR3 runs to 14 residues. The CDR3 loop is CASSEQGFQETQYF. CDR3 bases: TGTGCCAGCAGTGAACAGGGTTTCCAAGAGACCCAGTACTTC.

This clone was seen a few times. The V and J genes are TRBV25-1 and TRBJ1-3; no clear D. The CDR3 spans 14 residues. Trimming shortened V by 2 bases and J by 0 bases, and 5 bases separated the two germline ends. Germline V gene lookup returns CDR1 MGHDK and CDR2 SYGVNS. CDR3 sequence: CASSESGSGNTIYF. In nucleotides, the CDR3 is TGTGCCAGCAGTGAAAGCGGCTCTGGAAACACCATATATTTT.